The rows below give T cell receptor beta chains drawn from one sample of a study of blood T cell repertoires in COVID-19. The table came from immunoSEQ multiplex PCR; TCRdb's copy has only in-frame clones and leaves some out. Found here are about 150,000 clones, approximately 84% of them singletons; the top ten hold over 12%. The sequencing sample was made of peripheral blood. Source of these receptors: a man in his late teens or twenties with active or convalescent COVID-19. CDR3s leave out the opening cysteine and the closing phenylalanine or tryptophan.

V	J	length	CDR3
TRBV3-1/TRBV3-2	TRBJ1-1	11	ASSPRVNTEAF
TRBV5-1	TRBJ2-5	13	ASSLYRGNEETQY
TRBV6-5	TRBJ1-2	12	ASSYRQGGIGYT
TRBV29-1	TRBJ2-3	13	SVTPLAGRTDTQY
TRBV15	TRBJ1-2	10	ATSRGAWGYT
TRBV5-1	TRBJ2-7	12	ASRQGASDDEQY
TRBV19	TRBJ1-1	14	ASSIVGQGRNTEAF
TRBV15	TRBJ2-7	11	ATSRDGGDPQY
TRBV7-2	TRBJ1-2	11	ASSPTGGNGYT
TRBV3-1/TRBV3-2	TRBJ1-6	13	ASSQGFSYNSPLH
TRBV14	TRBJ2-1	12	ASSQDGRYNEQF
TRBV11-1	TRBJ2-3	12	ASSLTVSTDTQY
TRBV27	TRBJ1-1	13	ASSPPGTANTEAF